This T cell receptor beta chain was identified during a study of CD8+ T cells in alopecia areata. Overall study context: It was oral tofacitinib, at 5 to 10 mg twice daily, that treated patients received.

Treatment here: oral pan-JAK inhibitor, 5-10 mg twice daily. Using a FACSAria, the CD4+ and CD8+ T cells were sorted from the PBMCs. This clone was counted a few times. Antigen: not known. The germline CDR1 and CDR2 sequences are SGHTA and FQGNSA. The CDR3 sequence is 16 residues long. V was cut by 1 base and J by 8 bases, with 17 bases left in between. Extraction of RNA preceded its reverse transcription into cDNA, which served as the sequencing template. TCRdb keeps only in-frame clones here, not all; method: immunoSEQ multiplex PCR. The sample carries 200,000 or so clones, around two fifths recorded once. Broader study findings: Resident alphabeta T cells of normal skin are also sequenced in scalp samples. Significant decreases in scalp clonality and expanded CD8+ clones followed tofacitinib treatment.

V gene TRBV7-2 combines with J gene TRBJ2-2; D might be TRBD2 (6 bases). This sequence originates from a human donor with alopecia areata. This specimen consisted of CD4+ T cells sorted from blood, obtained between weeks 30 and 35, from a patient treated with tofacitinib. The CDR3 region has the DNA TGTGCCAGCAGCTTAGGCGCTAGCGCCCAATCGGGGGAGCTGTTTTTT. Amino acid sequence: CASSLGASAQSGELFF.